This T cell receptor beta chain was identified during a study of OX40 agonist ivuxolimab in advanced cancers. For the wider study: Ivuxolimab was an agonistic, fully human IgG2 monoclonal antibody directed against OX40 (CD134), a costimulatory receptor. Intravenous ivuxolimab was administered to patients every 2 weeks at six dose levels: 0.01, 0.1, 0.3, 1.5, 3 and 10 mg/kg. Of the approximately 50 patients in dose escalation, around 19 had hepatocellular carcinoma, roughly 15 had melanoma, 9 had renal cell carcinoma and 9 had head and neck cancer. In the dose-escalation cohort, around four fifths of patients were male, and the mean age was approximately 60 years, with a range of 23 to 79. Patients were allowed to have had prior anti-PD-1, anti-PD-L1 or anti-CTLA-4 therapy, and 40% to 45% of the dose-escalation patients had been treated with checkpoint inhibitors. Partial responses occurred in three dose-escalation patients: two with cutaneous melanoma and one with hepatocellular carcinoma. The purpose of peripheral TCRbeta sequencing was to test whether ivuxolimab changed TCR sequence diversity and led to clonal T-cell expansion. The paper describes the monotherapy dose-escalation part (N of about 47 patients) of the phase I trial of ivuxolimab.

Trimming costs V 3 bases and J 0 bases, and their ends lie 12 bases apart. The germline V gene gives CDR1 as SGHVS and CDR2 as FQNEAQ. CDR3 length: 15 amino acids, cysteine to phenylalanine. Only the CDR3 DNA stays, 45 bases, in frame from base 1. Genomic DNA was extracted from sorted cells for sequencing of the TCRbeta CDR3 region. The immunoSEQ Assay was used to sequence the TCRbeta CDR3 regions. This is the immuneACCESS table as TCRdb keeps it, with only in-frame sequences that have V and J called. A part of the clones is gone; compared with another copy, unresolved V genes explain less than half, and the rest is unexplained. The sample records 80,000 to 95,000 clones, about 90% of which are singletons. The top ten clones comprise roughly 8.9% of the sample. The investigation overall reported the following: After ivuxolimab, expanded clones were on average more numerous among CD8+ T cells than among CD4+ T cells. The antigen specificity of the clonally expanded peripheral T cells was not determined. Low levels of normalized T-cell clonal expansion were also seen in some patients who did not respond. Partial responders in the 0.1-3.0 mg/kg groups had among the lowest normalized peripheral clonal expansion, especially among CD8+ T cells. At doses of 0.1 to 3.0 mg/kg, clonal expansion of both CD4+ and CD8+ T cells in blood was seen between baseline and week 6.

Patients with a history of autoimmune disease or receiving systemic immunosuppression were excluded from the trial. In every dose cohort, peripheral blood was drawn for TCR sequencing at baseline, cycle 4 day 1, and cycle 7 day 1. Samples came from an open-label, multicenter, first-in-human phase I dose-escalation trial of ivuxolimab. Adults with locally advanced or metastatic melanoma, renal cell carcinoma, hepatocellular carcinoma or head and neck squamous cell carcinoma were enrolled in the trial. CD4+ and CD8+ T cells were sorted separately from peripheral blood before TCR sequencing. About this clone: Its target antigen remains unknown. Base quality data are lacking; no much larger clone is found one base away.

The chain couples TRBV7-8 to TRBJ2-7; TRBD1 is a weak D gene call, 5 bases matching. The TCR was taken from an adult with an advanced solid tumor such as melanoma, head and neck, liver or kidney cancer. Sequences were derived from CD4+ or CD8+ T cells sorted from blood, sampled in a trial of the OX40 agonist ivuxolimab. The DNA sequence follows: TGTGCCAGCAGCTTCCCCGCCGGACACTCCTACGAGCAGTACTTC. Translated, this is CASSFPAGHSYEQYF.